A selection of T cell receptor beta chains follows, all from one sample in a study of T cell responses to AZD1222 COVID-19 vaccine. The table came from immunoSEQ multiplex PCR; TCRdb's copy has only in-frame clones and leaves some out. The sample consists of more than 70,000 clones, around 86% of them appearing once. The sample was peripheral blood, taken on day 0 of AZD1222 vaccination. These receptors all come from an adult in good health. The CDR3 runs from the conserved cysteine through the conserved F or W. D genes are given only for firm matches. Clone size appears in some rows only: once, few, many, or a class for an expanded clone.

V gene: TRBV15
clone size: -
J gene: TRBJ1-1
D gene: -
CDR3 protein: CATSSQAETEAFF
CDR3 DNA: TGTGCCACCAGCTCTCAGGCGGAGACTGAAGCTTTCTTT

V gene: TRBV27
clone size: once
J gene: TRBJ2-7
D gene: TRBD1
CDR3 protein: CASSQTGAPSSYEQYF
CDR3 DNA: TGTGCCAGCAGCCAAACAGGGGCTCCCAGCTCCTACGAGCAGTACTTC

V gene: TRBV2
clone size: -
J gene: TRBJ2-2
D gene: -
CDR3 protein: CASSEPPANTGELFF
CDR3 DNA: TGTGCCAGCAGTGAACCCCCAGCGAACACCGGGGAGCTGTTTTTT

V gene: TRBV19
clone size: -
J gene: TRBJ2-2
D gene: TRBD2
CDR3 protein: CASSLRTSGNTGELFF
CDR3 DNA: TGTGCCAGTAGTTTACGGACTAGCGGGAATACCGGGGAGCTGTTTTTT

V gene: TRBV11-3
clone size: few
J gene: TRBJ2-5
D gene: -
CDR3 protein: CASSTPSAKETQYF
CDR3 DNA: TGTGCCAGCAGCACCCCCTCCGCCAAAGAGACCCAGTACTTC

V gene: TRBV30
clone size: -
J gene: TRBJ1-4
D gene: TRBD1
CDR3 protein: CAWSLGQGWEKLFF
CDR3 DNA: TGTGCCTGGAGTCTCGGACAGGGCTGGGAAAAACTGTTTTTT

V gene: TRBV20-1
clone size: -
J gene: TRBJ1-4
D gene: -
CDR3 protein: CSASVGGTNEKLFF
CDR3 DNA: TGCAGTGCTAGTGTGGGGGGCACTAATGAAAAACTGTTTTTT

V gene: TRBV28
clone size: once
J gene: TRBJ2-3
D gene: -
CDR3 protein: CASSQIVDTQYF
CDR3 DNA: TGTGCCAGCAGTCAAATAGTAGATACGCAGTATTTT

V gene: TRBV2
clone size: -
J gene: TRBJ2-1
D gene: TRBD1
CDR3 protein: CASSTTGLPVF
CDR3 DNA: TGTGCCAGCAGTACGACAGGGCTCCCGGTCTTC

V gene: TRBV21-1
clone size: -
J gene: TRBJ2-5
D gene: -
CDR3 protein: CASSNTLRGGSWQETQYF
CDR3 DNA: TGTGCCAGCAGCAACACACTACGGGGCGGGAGTTGGCAAGAGACCCAGTACTTC

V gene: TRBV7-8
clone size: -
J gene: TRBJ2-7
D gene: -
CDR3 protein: CASSLGRTGEFYEQYF
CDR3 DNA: TGTGCCAGCAGCTTAGGTCGTACGGGAGAATTCTACGAGCAGTACTTC

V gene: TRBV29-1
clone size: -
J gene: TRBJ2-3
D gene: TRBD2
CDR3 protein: CSVDRRPGLAGSGTDTQYF
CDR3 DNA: TGCAGCGTTGATCGAAGGCCGGGACTAGCGGGAAGCGGCACAGATACGCAGTATTTT

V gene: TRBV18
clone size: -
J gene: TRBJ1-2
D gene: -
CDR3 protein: CASSPTAEEGYTF
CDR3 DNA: TGTGCCAGCTCACCGACGGCCGAAGAGGGCTACACCTTC

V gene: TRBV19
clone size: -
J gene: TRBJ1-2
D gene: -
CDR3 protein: CASSIVPRQTYGYTF
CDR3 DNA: TGTGCCAGTAGTATAGTCCCCCGACAGACCTATGGCTACACCTTC

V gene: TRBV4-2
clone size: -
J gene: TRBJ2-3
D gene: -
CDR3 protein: CASSRGLQPDTQYF
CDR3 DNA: TGTGCCAGCAGCCGGGGACTCCAACCAGATACGCAGTATTTT

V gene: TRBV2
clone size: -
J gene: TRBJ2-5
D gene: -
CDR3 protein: CASSPRETQYF
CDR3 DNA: TGTGCCAGCAGCCCTAGAGAGACCCAGTACTTC

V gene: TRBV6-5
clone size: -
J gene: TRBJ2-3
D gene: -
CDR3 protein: CASSSGLDPSTDTQYF
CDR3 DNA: TGTGCCAGCAGTTCGGGACTGGATCCGAGCACAGATACGCAGTATTTT

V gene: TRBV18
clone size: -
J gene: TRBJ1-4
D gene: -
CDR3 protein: CASSPFGASTNEKLFF
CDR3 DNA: TGTGCCAGCTCACCATTCGGGGCTTCAACTAATGAAAAACTGTTTTTT

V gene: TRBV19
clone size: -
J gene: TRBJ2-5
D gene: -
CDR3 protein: CASSEVEGWEYF
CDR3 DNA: TGTGCCAGTAGTGAGGTGGAGGGTTGGGAGTACTTC

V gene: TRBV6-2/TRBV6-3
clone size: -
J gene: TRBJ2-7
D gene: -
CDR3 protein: CASSYWGESYEQYF
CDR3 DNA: TGTGCCAGCAGTTACTGGGGAGAATCCTACGAGCAGTACTTC

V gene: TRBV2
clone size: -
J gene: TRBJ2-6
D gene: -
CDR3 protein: CASSGGGTHSGANVLTF
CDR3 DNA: TGTGCCAGCAGTGGAGGAGGGACTCACTCTGGGGCCAACGTCCTGACTTTC

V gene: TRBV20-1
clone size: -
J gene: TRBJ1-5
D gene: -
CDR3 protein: CSASYELSNQPQHF
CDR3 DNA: TGCAGTGCTAGTTACGAACTTAGCAATCAGCCCCAGCATTTT

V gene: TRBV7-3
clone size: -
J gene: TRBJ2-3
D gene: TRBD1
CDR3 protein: CASSSDRVPDTQYF
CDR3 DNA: TGTGCCAGCAGCTCGGACAGGGTTCCAGATACGCAGTATTTT

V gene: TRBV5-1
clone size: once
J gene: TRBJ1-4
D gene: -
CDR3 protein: CASSLGGVGQAGNEKLFF
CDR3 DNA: TGCGCCAGCAGCTTGGGGGGAGTGGGTCAAGCCGGTAATGAAAAACTGTTTTTT

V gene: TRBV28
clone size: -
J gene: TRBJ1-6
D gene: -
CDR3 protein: CACLGNSLHF
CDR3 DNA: TGTGCCTGCCTAGGAAACTCCCTCCACTTT

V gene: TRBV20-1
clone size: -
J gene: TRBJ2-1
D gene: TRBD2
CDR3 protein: CSASGGLAGGAMSYNEQFF
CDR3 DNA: TGCAGTGCTAGTGGGGGACTAGCGGGAGGTGCTATGAGCTACAATGAGCAGTTCTTC

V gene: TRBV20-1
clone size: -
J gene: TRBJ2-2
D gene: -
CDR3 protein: CSASYRSAGELFF
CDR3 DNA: TGCAGTGCTAGTTACAGGTCGGCCGGGGAGCTGTTTTTT

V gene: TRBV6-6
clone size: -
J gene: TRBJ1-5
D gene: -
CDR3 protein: CATKGGAGNQPQHF
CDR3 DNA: TGTGCCACCAAGGGGGGGGCAGGGAATCAGCCCCAGCATTTT

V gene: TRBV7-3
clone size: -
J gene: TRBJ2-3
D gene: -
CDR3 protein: CASSSAPSASGTDTQYF
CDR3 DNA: TGTGCCAGCAGCTCGGCCCCAAGTGCGAGCGGCACAGATACGCAGTATTTT